These 21 T cell receptor beta chains originate from one sample sequenced in a study of memory CD4+ T cells and cytomegalovirus serostatus. Assay: immunoSEQ multiplex PCR; the TCRdb copy retains only in-frame clones and omits some. The sample lists about 56,000 clones, about 80% occurring once. Single viable CD3+CD4+CD8-CD45RO+ cells were sorted as the memory CD4+ T cells. The sequenced material came from memory CD4+ T cells from blood. The receptors were sampled from an adult in good health and CMV-seropositive.

This clone appeared a few times. The V gene is TRBV5-1, the J gene TRBJ2-7; 8 bases fit TRBD1. The CDR3 has 16 residues. The ends lost 3 bases at V and 6 bases at J; junction bases unmatched: 14. The V gene's germline CDR1 is SGHRS and CDR2 YFSETQ. This CDR3 is CASSSRGQGQMGEQYF. The DNA of the CDR3 is TGCGCCAGCAGCTCTAGAGGACAGGGCCAGATGGGCGAGCAGTACTTC. The full variable domain, with the rest looked up from reference TRBV5-1 and TRBJ2-7, is KAGVTQTPRYLIKTRGQQVTLSCSPISGHRSVSWYQQTPGQGLQFLFEYFSETQRNKGNFPGRFSGRQFSNSRSEMNVSTLELGDSALYLCASSSRGQGQMGEQYFGPGTRLTVT.

The rearrangement links TRBV2 to TRBJ2-7; D ambiguous. The CDR3 has 13 amino acids. The germline V gene encodes CDR1 SNHLY and CDR2 FYNNEI. The V and J ends lost 7 bases and 1 base respectively, with 11 bases between them. The DNA of the CDR3 is TGTGCCAGCAACCGTCTAGGTTCCTACGAGCAGTACTTC. Encoded protein: CASNRLGSYEQYF.

The V and J genes are TRBV30 and TRBJ2-1, with D possibly TRBD2 on 6 matching bases. V lost 0 bases and J 6 bases, leaving 12 bases between the germline ends. The V gene's germline CDR1 is GTSNPN and CDR2 SVGIG (reference sequence). The CDR3 is made up of 14 amino acids. CDR3 sequence: CAWSVHGRGNEQFF. Here the CDR3 DNA reads TGTGCCTGGAGTGTACACGGGAGAGGCAATGAGCAGTTCTTC.

The rearrangement uses TRBV19 and TRBJ1-5; perhaps TRBD1 as D (6 bases). Germline V gives CDR1 LNHDA, CDR2 SQIVND (reference sequence). The ends were cut back, 7 bases at V and 0 bases at J, with 13 bases in the middle. This CDR3 has 15 residues. CDR3 in amino acids: CASNTGSGSNQPQHF. The CDR3 coding sequence is TGTGCCAGTAACACAGGGTCGGGTAGCAATCAGCCCCAGCATTTT.

The chain combines TRBV28 with TRBJ2-2; 11 bases match TRBD2. The junction had 3 bases not matched to a gene; V was cut back by 1 base and J by 5 bases. Germline loops: CDR1 MDHEN, CDR2 SYDVKM. The CDR3 is 16 amino acids. The CDR3 spells CASSLLASGGTGELFF. In DNA, the CDR3 is TGTGCCAGCAGTTTATTGGCTAGCGGGGGGACCGGGGAGCTGTTTTTT.

V usage is TRBV6-6 and J usage is TRBJ2-1; TRBD2 agrees at 10 bases. The CDR3 sequence is 15 residues long. Germline V CDR1 and CDR2: MNHNY, SVGAGI (reference sequence). J lost 3 bases, V lost 5 bases, and 4 bases had no gene match. CDR3 sequence reads: CASSQKREGYNEQFF. Here the CDR3 DNA reads TGTGCCAGCAGTCAAAAGCGGGAGGGCTACAATGAGCAGTTCTTC.

The rearrangement joins TRBV10-3 to TRBJ2-5; 7 nucleotides agree with TRBD2. The CDR3 length is 14 residues. CDR1 and CDR2 (germline): ENHRY, SYGVKD. The ends lost 4 bases at V and 5 bases at J; junction bases unmatched: 7. The CDR3 bases are TGTGCCATCAGTGTGGGGGGAGGGGCGGAGACCCAGTACTTC. Translating gives CAISVGGGAETQYF.

This clone has just a few counts. Other DNA sequences in the same sample also yield this CDR3. The chain uses TRBV7-2 and TRBJ2-1; 7 positions match TRBD2. Germline CDR1 reads SGHTA; CDR2 reads FQGNSA. V dropped 0 bases and J dropped 7; count of bases not matched to a gene: 3. This CDR3 has 14 residues. CDR3 nucleotides: TGTGCCAGCAGCTTAGCCGCGGGAGCGAATGAGCAGTTCTTC. Its translation: CASSLAAGANEQFF.

The chain carries TRBV11-3 and TRBJ2-1, with D unclear. Germline assignment: CDR1 SGHNT and CDR2 YENEEA. The CDR3 is made up of 12 amino acids. Trimming removed 0 bases from V and 10 bases from J, with 7 bases in between. DNA of the CDR3: TGTGCCAGCAGCTTAGATCGCCGGGAGCAGTTCTTC. This encodes CASSLDRREQFF.

J is TRBJ2-1 and V is TRBV9; D possibly corresponds to TRBD2 (6 bases). V lost 0 bases, J lost 7 bases, and 8 bases lay in between. CDR3 length: 13 amino acids. Germline assignment: CDR1 SGDLS and CDR2 YYNGEE. CDR3: CASSVGGGNEQFF. CDR3 sequence (DNA): TGTGCCAGCAGCGTAGGTGGGGGGAATGAGCAGTTCTTC.

The chain has TRBV10-3 and TRBJ1-5; possible D gene TRBD1, 5 bases. This CDR3 contains 18 residues. Trimming removed 8 bases from V and 5 bases from J, with 28 bases in between. Germline lookup yields CDR1 ENHRY and CDR2 SYGVKD. The CDR3 sequence: CAIGGSSLSGKLYQPQHF. For the CDR3, the DNA is TGTGCCATCGGGGGGAGCTCATTAAGTGGGAAGCTCTATCAGCCCCAGCATTTT.

The rearrangement joins TRBV7-2 to TRBJ2-6; D call uncertain. The ends were cut back, 5 bases at V and 2 bases at J, with 7 bases in the middle. This CDR3 has 14 amino acids. Germline V gene data show CDR1 as SGHTA and CDR2 as FQGNSA. CDR3 protein: CASSPSPGANVLTF. CDR3 DNA sequence: TGTGCCAGCAGCCCCAGTCCTGGGGCCAACGTCCTGACTTTC.

CDR3 sequence reads: CASSRTGSGGYTF. CDR3 coding DNA: TGTGCCAGCAGCCGGACAGGGTCTGGAGGCTACACCTTC. V gene TRBV7-9 combines with J gene TRBJ1-2; 8 nucleotides align to TRBD1. The CDR3 runs to 13 residues. Germline assignment: CDR1 SEHNR and CDR2 FQNEAQ (reference sequence). Trimming removed 5 bases from V and 8 bases from J; junction bases left unmatched: 7. The entire variable domain, with the rest obtained from reference TRBV7-9 and TRBJ1-2, is as follows: DTGVSQNPRHKITKRGQNVTFRCDPISEHNRLYWYRQTLGQGPEFLTYFQNEAQLEKSRLLSDRFSAERPKGSFSTLEIQRTEQGDSAMYLCASSRTGSGGYTFGSGTRLTVV.

V gene TRBV5-1 combines with J gene TRBJ1-4; D unclear. The CDR3 is made up of 15 amino acids. V was clipped by 1 base and J by 1 base, with 8 bases between them. Germline CDR1 is SGHRS and CDR2 is YFSETQ. In DNA, the CDR3 is TGCGCCAGCAGCTTGTTGCCAGGAACTAATGAAAAACTGTTTTTT. This gives the protein CASSLLPGTNEKLFF. Using reference TRBV5-1 and TRBJ1-4 for the parts outside the CDR3, the full variable domain is KAGVTQTPRYLIKTRGQQVTLSCSPISGHRSVSWYQQTPGQGLQFLFEYFSETQRNKGNFPGRFSGRQFSNSRSEMNVSTLELGDSALYLCASSLLPGTNEKLFFGSGTQLSVL.

The chain has TRBV19 and TRBJ2-5, with a tentative D call TRBD2 (7 bases). The V and J ends lost 3 bases and 4 bases respectively, with 12 bases between them. The V gene's germline CDR1 is LNHDA and CDR2 SQIVND (reference sequence). There are 14 residues in the CDR3. The CDR3 DNA sequence: TGTGCCAGTAGTATGGGGAGGGGGAGAGAGACCCAGTACTTC. Residues: CASSMGRGRETQYF.

This clone was counted ten times or more. The rearrangement uses TRBV6-6 and TRBJ2-2; D uncertain. V was cut by 5 bases and J by 5 bases, with 6 bases left in between. From germline, CDR1 is MNHNY and CDR2 SVGAGI (reference sequence). The CDR3 totals 12 residues. The CDR3 loop reads CASSLGTGELFF. CDR3 nucleotide sequence: TGTGCCAGCAGTCTAGGAACCGGGGAGCTGTTTTTT.

In this sample, this clone turned up a few times. The chain couples TRBV7-9 to TRBJ2-1, with 11 bases matching TRBD2. Germline V CDR1 and CDR2: SEHNR, FQNEAQ (reference sequence). V shed 4 bases, J shed 9 bases, and the junction held 11 bases outside the gene matches. The CDR3 is 16 amino acids. This CDR3 is CASSSTTSGAVLEQFF. In DNA form, the CDR3 reads TGTGCCAGCAGCTCAACGACTAGCGGGGCTGTCCTTGAGCAGTTCTTC. Full variable domain (remainder filled in from reference TRBV7-9 and TRBJ2-1): DTGVSQNPRHKITKRGQNVTFRCDPISEHNRLYWYRQTLGQGPEFLTYFQNEAQLEKSRLLSDRFSAERPKGSFSTLEIQRTEQGDSAMYLCASSSTTSGAVLEQFFGPGTRLTVL.

V usage is TRBV6-1 and J usage is TRBJ2-7; D may be TRBD2 (6 bases). This CDR3 comprises 14 residues. The germline V gene encodes CDR1 MNHNS and CDR2 SASEGT. V lost 6 bases and J lost 2, with 14 bases in between. CDR3 in amino acids: CASSVRWGAYEQYV. DNA for the CDR3: TGTGCCAGCAGCGTACGGTGGGGGGCCTACGAGCAGTACGTC.

In its sample, this clone was seen a few times. The V call is TRBV30, the J call TRBJ2-1, with D unclear. V was cut by 5 bases and J by 2 bases, with 10 bases left in between. The germline V gene encodes CDR1 GTSNPN and CDR2 SVGIG (reference sequence). This CDR3 contains 13 residues. The CDR3 DNA sequence: TGTGCCTGGGGGCGGCCGACCTACAATGAGCAGTTCTTC. Encoded protein: CAWGRPTYNEQFF.

The chain recombines TRBV10-3 with TRBJ2-3, with a tentative D call TRBD2 (6 bases). Trimming left V 5 bases short and J 5 bases short, with 14 bases between. CDR1 and CDR2 (germline): ENHRY, SYGVKD. The CDR3 totals 14 residues. CDR3 residues: CAISTGTQKDTQYF. Here the CDR3 DNA reads TGTGCCATCAGTACCGGGACTCAAAAAGATACGCAGTATTTT.

This sequence joins TRBV7-9 and TRBJ2-7, with 7 bases aligning to TRBD2. Germline V gives CDR1 SEHNR, CDR2 FQNEAQ (reference sequence). This CDR3 contains 15 residues. V trimming: 4 bases; J trimming: 3 bases; junction bases outside the gene matches: 9. The CDR3 DNA follows: TGTGCCAGCAGCTGGGGGGGAAATGGAGGCTACGAGCAGTACTTC. This encodes CASSWGGNGGYEQYF.